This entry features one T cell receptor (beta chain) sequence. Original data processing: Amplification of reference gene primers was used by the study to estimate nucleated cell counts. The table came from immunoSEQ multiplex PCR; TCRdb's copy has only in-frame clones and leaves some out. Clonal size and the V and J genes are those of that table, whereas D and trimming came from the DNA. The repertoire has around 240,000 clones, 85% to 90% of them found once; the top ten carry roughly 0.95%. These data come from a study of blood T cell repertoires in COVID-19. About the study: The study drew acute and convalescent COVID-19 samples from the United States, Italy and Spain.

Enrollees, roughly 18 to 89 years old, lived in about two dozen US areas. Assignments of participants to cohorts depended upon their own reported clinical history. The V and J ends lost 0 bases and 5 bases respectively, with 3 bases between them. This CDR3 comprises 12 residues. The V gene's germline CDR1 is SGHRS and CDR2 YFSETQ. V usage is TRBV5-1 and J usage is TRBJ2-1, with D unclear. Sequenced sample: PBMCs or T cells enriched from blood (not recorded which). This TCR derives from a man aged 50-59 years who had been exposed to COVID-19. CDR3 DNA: TGCGCCAGCAGCTTGGCCAACAATGAGCAGTTCTTC. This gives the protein CASSLANNEQFF.